The present T cell receptor (beta chain) was sequenced within a study of graft-versus-host responses after intestinal transplantation. Study overall: Anti-thymocyte globulin induction was given to all recipients, followed by tacrolimus and steroids for three to four years.

Measured with immunoSEQ multiplex PCR; TCRdb has only the in-frame clones, and not every one. The sample has about 94,000 clones, 90% to 95% seen once. This CDR3 region has 9 residues. Germline assignment: CDR1 MNHEY and CDR2 SMNVEV (reference sequence). V was trimmed by 11 bases and J by 4 bases, leaving 6 bases between them. This clone was seen a single time. Its antigen is currently unknown. Study observations and caveats: After transplant, early declines in HvG clones were associated with peak levels of circulating GvH clones. There were GvH clones found in recipient marrow, and some of them appeared first in ileum or blood.

This sequence was found in a human donor who received an intestinal transplant. Specimen: unstimulated CD8+ T cells sorted from spleen or lymph node cells, collected before intestinal transplant. The genes are TRBV27 and TRBJ2-7; the D is unclear. The CDR3 DNA reads as TGTGCCCAGGCTTACGAGCAGTACTTC. It codes for CAQAYEQYF.